The clone carrying this T cell receptor beta chain was observed a few times. The data were taken from a study of beta chain features in type 1 diabetes. About the study: What patients shared with healthy donors was a similar profile of age, gender and cell yields.

Trimming shortened V by 0 bases and J by 7 bases, and 9 bases separated the two germline ends. The CDR3 has 12 residues. CDR1 is GTSNPN and CDR2 is SVGIG in the germline V gene (reference sequence). Investigators reverse transcribed all isolated RNA, so they sequenced expressed TCRB transcripts. TCRdb keeps only in-frame clones here, not all; method: immunoSEQ multiplex PCR. Seen here are 450,000 to 600,000 clones, about 32% observed once, and the top ten hold about 0.065%. The receptor's source is a young man in good health. This chain uses TRBV30 with TRBJ2-5; unclear D gene. The source material was naive CD4+ T cells from blood. CDR3 sequence: CAWSVQLGTQYF. DNA for the CDR3: TGTGCCTGGAGTGTCCAGCTCGGGACCCAGTACTTC.